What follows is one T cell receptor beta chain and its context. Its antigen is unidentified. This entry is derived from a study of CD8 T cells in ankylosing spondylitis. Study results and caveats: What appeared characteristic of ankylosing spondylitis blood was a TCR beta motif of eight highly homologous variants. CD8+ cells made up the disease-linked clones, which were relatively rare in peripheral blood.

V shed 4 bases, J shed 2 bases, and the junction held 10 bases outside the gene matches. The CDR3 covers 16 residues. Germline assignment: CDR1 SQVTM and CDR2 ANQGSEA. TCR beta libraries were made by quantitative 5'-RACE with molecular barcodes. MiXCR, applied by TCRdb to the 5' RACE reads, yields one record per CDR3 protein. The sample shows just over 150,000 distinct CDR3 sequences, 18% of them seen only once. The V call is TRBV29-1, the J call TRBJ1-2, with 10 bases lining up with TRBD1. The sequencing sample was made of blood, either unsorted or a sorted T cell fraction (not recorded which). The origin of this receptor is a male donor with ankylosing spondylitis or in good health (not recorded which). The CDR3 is CSVGRQGAYNNYGYTF. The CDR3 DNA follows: TGCAGCGTTGGTAGACAGGGGGCTTACAACAACTATGGCTACACCTTC.